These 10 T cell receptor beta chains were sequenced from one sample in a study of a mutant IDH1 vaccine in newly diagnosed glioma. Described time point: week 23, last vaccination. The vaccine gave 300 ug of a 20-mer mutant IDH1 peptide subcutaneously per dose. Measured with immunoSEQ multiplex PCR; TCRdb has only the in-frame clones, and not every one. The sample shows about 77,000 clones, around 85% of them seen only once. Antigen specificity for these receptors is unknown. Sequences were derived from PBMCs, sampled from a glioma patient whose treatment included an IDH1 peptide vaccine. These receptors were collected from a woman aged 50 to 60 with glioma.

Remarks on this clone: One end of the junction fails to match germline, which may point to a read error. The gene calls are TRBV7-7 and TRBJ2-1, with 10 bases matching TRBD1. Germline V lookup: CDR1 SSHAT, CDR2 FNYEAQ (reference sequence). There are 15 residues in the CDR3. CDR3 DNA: TGTGCTAGCAGCCTAGGACAGGGGGCCTACAATGAGCAGTTCTTC. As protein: CASSLGQGAYNEQFF. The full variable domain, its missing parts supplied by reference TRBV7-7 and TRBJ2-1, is GAGVSQSPRYKVTKRGQDVTLRCDPISSHATLYWYQQALGQGPEFLTYFNYEAQPDKSGLPSDRFSAERPEGSISTLTIQRTEQRDSAMYRCASSLGQGAYNEQFFGPGTRLTVL.

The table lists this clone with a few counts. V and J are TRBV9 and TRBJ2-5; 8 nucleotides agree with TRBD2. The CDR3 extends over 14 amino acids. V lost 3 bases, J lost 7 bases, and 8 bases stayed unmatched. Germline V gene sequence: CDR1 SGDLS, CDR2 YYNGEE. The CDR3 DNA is TGTGCCAGCAGCGGAGTACTAGCGGAGGGGACCCAGTACTTC. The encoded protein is CASSGVLAEGTQYF.

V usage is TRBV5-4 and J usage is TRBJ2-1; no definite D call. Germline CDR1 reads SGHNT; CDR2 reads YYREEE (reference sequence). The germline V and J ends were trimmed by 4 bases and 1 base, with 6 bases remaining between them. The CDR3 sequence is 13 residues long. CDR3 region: CASSPSSYNEQFF. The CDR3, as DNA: TGTGCCAGCAGCCCCTCTTCCTACAATGAGCAGTTCTTC. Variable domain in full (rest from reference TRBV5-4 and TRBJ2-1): ETGVTQSPTHLIKTRGQQVTLRCSSQSGHNTVSWYQQALGQGPQFIFQYYREEENGRGNFPPRFSGLQFPNYSSELNVNALELDDSALYLCASSPSSYNEQFFGPGTRLTVL.

CDR3 sequence (DNA): TGTGCCTGGGACCCCCTCCTAGCTCGCGGGGGGACCGGGGAGCTGTTTTTT. Residues: CAWDPLLARGGTGELFF. The rearrangement uses TRBV30 and TRBJ2-2; TRBD2 matches at 8 bases. V shed 5 bases and J 5 bases; nucleotides not matched to a gene: 16. Germline V gene sequence: CDR1 GTSNPN, CDR2 SVGIG (reference sequence). The CDR3 length is 17 residues.

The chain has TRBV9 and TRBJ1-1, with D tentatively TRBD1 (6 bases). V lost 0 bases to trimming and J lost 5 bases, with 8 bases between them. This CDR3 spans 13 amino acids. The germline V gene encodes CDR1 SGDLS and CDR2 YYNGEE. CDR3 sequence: CASSVGQGTEAFF. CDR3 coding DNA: TGTGCCAGCAGCGTAGGGCAGGGGACTGAAGCTTTCTTT.

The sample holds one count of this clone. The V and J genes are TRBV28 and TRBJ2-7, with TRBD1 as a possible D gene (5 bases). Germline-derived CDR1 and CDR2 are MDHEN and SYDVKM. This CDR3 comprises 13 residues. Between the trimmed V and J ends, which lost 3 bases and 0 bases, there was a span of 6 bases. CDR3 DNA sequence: TGTGCCAGCAGTTTTCAGGGCTCCTACGAGCAGTACTTC. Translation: CASSFQGSYEQYF.

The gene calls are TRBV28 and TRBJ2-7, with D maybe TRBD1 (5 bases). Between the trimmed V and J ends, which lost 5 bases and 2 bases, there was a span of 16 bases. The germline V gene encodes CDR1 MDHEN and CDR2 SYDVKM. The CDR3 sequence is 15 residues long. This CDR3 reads CASSLDPQGPYEQYF. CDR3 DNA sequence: TGTGCCAGCAGTCTGGACCCCCAGGGCCCCTACGAGCAGTACTTC.

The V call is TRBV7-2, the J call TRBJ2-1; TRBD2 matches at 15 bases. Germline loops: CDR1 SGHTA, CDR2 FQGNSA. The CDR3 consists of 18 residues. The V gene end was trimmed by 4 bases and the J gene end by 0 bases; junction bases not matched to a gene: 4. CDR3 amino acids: CASSSGTSGRISYNEQFF. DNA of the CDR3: TGTGCCAGCAGCTCCGGGACTAGCGGGAGGATCTCCTACAATGAGCAGTTCTTC.

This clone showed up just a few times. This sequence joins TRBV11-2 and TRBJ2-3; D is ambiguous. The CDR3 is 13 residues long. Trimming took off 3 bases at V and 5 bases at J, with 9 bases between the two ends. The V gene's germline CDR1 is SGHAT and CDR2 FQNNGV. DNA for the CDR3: TGTGCCAGCAGCTTGGCTATGGTAGATACGCAGTATTTT. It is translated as CASSLAMVDTQYF.

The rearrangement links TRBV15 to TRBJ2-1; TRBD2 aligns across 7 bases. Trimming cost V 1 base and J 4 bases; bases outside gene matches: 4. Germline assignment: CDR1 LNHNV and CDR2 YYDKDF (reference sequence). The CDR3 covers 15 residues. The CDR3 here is CATSRAGGGYNEQFF. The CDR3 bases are TGTGCCACCAGCAGAGCGGGCGGGGGTTACAATGAGCAGTTCTTC.